Included here is one TCR beta chain sequence, with context. Measured with immunoSEQ multiplex PCR; TCRdb has only the in-frame clones, and not every one. Of roughly 100,000 clones listed, 86% are singletons. CDR1 MDHEN and CDR2 SYDVKM come from the germline V gene. V gave up 1 base and J gave up 5 bases; unmatched junction bases: 3. The CDR3 spans 15 residues. The sample belongs to a study of T cell responses to AZD1222 COVID-19 vaccine. The rearrangement links TRBV28 to TRBJ2-2; TRBD1 matches 8 bases. Sequences were derived from peripheral blood, sampled on day 0 of AZD1222 vaccination. The TCR sequence derives from an adult in good health. CDR3 bases: TGTGCCAGCAGTTTATCAGGACAGGGAACCGGGGAGCTGTTTTTT. It codes for CASSLSGQGTGELFF. Drawing the rest from reference TRBV28 and TRBJ2-2, the complete variable domain is DVKVTQSSRYLVKRTGEKVFLECVQDMDHENMFWYRQDPGLGLRLIYFSYDVKMKEKGDIPEGYSVSREKKERFSLILESASTNQTSMYLCASSLSGQGTGELFFGEGSRLTVL.